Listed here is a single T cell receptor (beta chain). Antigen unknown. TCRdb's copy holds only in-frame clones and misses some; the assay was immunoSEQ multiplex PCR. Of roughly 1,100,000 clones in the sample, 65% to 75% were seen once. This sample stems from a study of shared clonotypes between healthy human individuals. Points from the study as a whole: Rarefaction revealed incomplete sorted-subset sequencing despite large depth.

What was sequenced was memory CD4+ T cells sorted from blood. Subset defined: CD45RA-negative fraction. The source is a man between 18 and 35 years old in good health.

CDR3 nucleotides: TGCGCCAGCAGCTTGGACACCATGAACACTGAAGCTTTCTTT. It codes for CASSLDTMNTEAFF. V usage is TRBV5-1 and J usage is TRBJ1-1; D gene ambiguous. CDR1 and CDR2 from the germline V gene are SGHRS and YFSETQ. The CDR3 has 14 amino acids. The germline V and J ends were trimmed by 0 bases and 0 bases, with 6 bases remaining between them.